This T cell receptor (beta chain) stems from a study of blood T cell repertoires in COVID-19 (TCRdb year 2020). Regarding the complete study: The collaborator samples originated in the United States, Italy and Spain and spanned the acute and convalescent phases of COVID-19. The prospective study material was composed of cDNA or gDNA derived from T cells, B-cell-depleted T cells, or PBMCs. Subjects who had been exposed to COVID-19, were actively infected with it, or had recovered from it provided the deeply sampled blood TCRbeta repertoires that made up the dataset. The repertoires were released in a freely available public database meant as a resource for research on the immune response to SARS-CoV-2. Samples came from the ongoing ImmuneRACE study (first 160 participants) plus 1,254 subjects from 6 global collaborators. Sample metadata almost always included a de-identified subject ID, COVID-19 status, age in years and sex. Where available, HLA class I and class II types were obtained from metadata supplied by the sample provider rather than from assay-based typing. Results and caveats for the whole study, not just this receptor: Clinical and demographic metadata were provided uncurated, with the amount varying by source and participant.

The immunoSEQ Assay, a bias-controlled multiplex PCR, was used to amplify TCRbeta CDR3 regions from genomic DNA. From the authors' description of their analysis: Within the assay, amplification of reference gene primers was used to estimate how many nucleated cells each sample contained. Sequence reads were collapsed and filtered to measure the absolute abundance of every unique TCRbeta CDR3 rearrangement. For each sample, productive Simpson clonality was calculated by taking the square root of Simpson's diversity index across productive rearrangements. TCRdb obtained this table from immuneACCESS and retained in-frame rearrangements with V and J assigned. These tables miss some clones; where compared with another copy, unresolved V genes account for less than half of the shortfall, and the remainder is unexplained. V and J calls and clone size follow that table, whereas D and trimming were derived from the DNA. For this sample the table gives approximately 160,000 clones, of which 80% to 90% were detected only once. Of the sample, about 3.5% falls within the top ten clones.

As for this clone: The antigen this receptor binds is unknown. Per-base qualities were not stored, and no clone one base away is much larger.

Enrolling through a virtual design, the prospective study's participants ranged in age from roughly 18 to 95 years and lived across more than 20 United States geographic areas. To assign participants to cohorts, the prospective study relied on clinical history that participants themselves reported in a screening survey and a study questionnaire. Each participant in the prospective study had whole blood, serum and a nasopharyngeal or oropharyngeal swab collected by mobile phlebotomists. Prospective study participants could optionally give additional blood draws and questionnaires over an approximately 2-month period. Prospective study blood samples were shipped either frozen or at room temperature before DNA extraction. Specimen: PBMCs or T cells enriched from blood (not recorded which). The receptor was derived from a woman aged 45-60 years in a cohort exposed to, infected with or recovered from COVID-19 (not recorded which).

The nucleotides are TGTGCCAGCAGCTTCCAAGGGGGGGCCAACATCCCAGATACGCAGTATTTT. Translated, it gives CASSFQGGANIPDTQYF. The V and J genes are TRBV7-3 and TRBJ2-3; possibly the D gene is TRBD2, per 7 matching bases. V is cut by 3 bases and J by 4 bases, and the space between the germline ends is 20 bases. The germline V gene provides CDR1 SGHTA and CDR2 FQGTGA. From the cysteine up to the phenylalanine, the CDR3 has a length of 17 residues. Of the read, only the CDR3 DNA is kept; its 51 bases are in frame from base 1.